The text below deals with one T cell receptor beta chain. Its recognized antigen is unknown. No base quality information exists; no much larger clone differs at one position. The germline V gene specifies SGHTA as CDR1 and FQGTGA as CDR2. Deletion took 5 bases off V and 1 base off J, with a span of 10 bases between the germline ends. There are 14 amino acids in the CDR3, from cysteine to phenylalanine inclusive. The retained sequence is limited to the CDR3, 42 bases, with the frame set at the first base. This sample was included in a study of spatial heterogeneity in lung cancer (dated 2019 in TCRdb). About the full investigation: Beta-chain transcripts were consistently detected in greater numbers than alpha-chain transcripts, which likely reflects a higher abundance of beta-chain transcripts. The study linked features of the TCR repertoire to counts of nonsynonymous mutations, which were determined by whole-exome sequencing of tumor tissue. In non-small cell lung cancer, the study quantitatively compared TCR alpha and beta repertoires across several tumor regions, matched nontumor lung, and blood. In the raw uncorrected reads, each unique combination of TCR and UMI appeared more than ten times on average. At surgery, both alpha and beta chains were TCR-sequenced in fewer than 250 tumor regions, fewer than 85 matched nontumor lung samples and a few dozen PBMC samples.

The time point label, as the study defines it: sample taken at primary tumor resection. Whole RNA extracted from tumor and nontumor lung tissue, or from cryopreserved PBMC samples, was used for TCR sequencing without cell sorting. Samples were obtained from approximately 76 patients with early-stage, untreated non-small cell lung cancer from the lung TRACERx cohort. Patients were selected for TCR sequencing only if sufficient RNA was available from at least two tumor regions. Library preparation used 5' RACE. Sequencing was carried out with a NextSeq 500. In the TCR library protocol, a unique molecular identifier was attached to each TCR cDNA molecule so that PCR and sequencing errors could be corrected. The original pipeline was this. Decombinator tools were used for TCR identification, UMI-based error correction and CDR3 extraction. Expanded TCRs were defined as those above a frequency of 2 per 1,000, corresponding to the top 1% of the tumor frequency distribution. Renyi diversity was computed with the R vegan package after each repertoire had been subsampled 100 times to 5,000 TCRs. To build CDR3 similarity networks, amino acid triplet string-kernel similarity was used, and CDR3s were connected when their pairwise similarity was above 0.82. TCRdb's own reprocessing of the public reads used fastp at Q25 and MiXCR and kept productive beta chains. CDR3 protein duplicates are merged, each entry listing the most common genes and DNA. In this record, the V and J calls reflect TCRdb's handling and not the investigators' own analysis. This sample has 90,000 to 95,000 distinct CDR3 sequences in its table, and 12% of those were observed once. Roughly 41% of the sample is taken by the ten largest.

What the work shows at the level of the full study, not this receptor alone: Additional single-cell paired TCR alpha and beta sequencing was considered necessary to confirm, at a functional level, the hypothesis that regional TCRs recognize regional mutations. Ubiquitous expanded tumor TCRs showed up in blood more often at tumor resection than at routine follow-up.

The starting material was PBMCs, obtained at surgery. This chain joins TRBV7-3 to TRBJ2-3; the D gene assignment is ambiguous. The receptor comes from a male donor with early-stage non-small cell lung cancer. The CDR3: CASSPTAGTDTQYF. In nucleotides, the sequence is TGTGCCAGCAGCCCGACGGCCGGCACAGATACGCAGTATTTT.